This T cell receptor beta chain was sequenced in a study of blood T cell repertoires in COVID-19. Study-level background: Whether acute or convalescent, the COVID-19 samples came from the United States, Italy and Spain. PBMCs, B-cell-depleted T cells, or T cells were the source of the cDNA or gDNA that made up the material.

As handled by the study authors: Researchers report that nucleated cell counts were estimated from reference gene primer amplification. Assay: immunoSEQ multiplex PCR; the TCRdb copy retains only in-frame clones and omits some. The V and J calls and clone size come from that table; D and trimming were worked out from the DNA. The sample has tens of thousands of clones; just under 85% are singletons. Per germline, CDR1 LNHDA and CDR2 SQIVND (reference sequence). The V gene end was trimmed by 10 bases and the J gene end by 10 bases; junction bases not matched to a gene: 10. The CDR3 length is 14 residues.

Specimen: peripheral blood. The source is an older man with acute or convalescent COVID-19. The gene calls are TRBV19 and TRBJ2-1, with 13 bases aligning to TRBD2. The CDR3 is CATLTSGGLEEQFF. In DNA form, the CDR3 reads TGTGCCACCCTGACTAGCGGGGGGCTGGAGGAGCAGTTCTTC.